These 16 T cell receptor beta chains originate from one sample sequenced in a study of T cell changes during pregnancy in multiple sclerosis. Method: immunoSEQ multiplex PCR; TCRdb's copy keeps in-frame clones and lacks some. The sample shows tens of thousands of clones, 91% of them seen only once. Material: peripheral blood, obtained in the third trimester of pregnancy. The receptors were sampled from a female donor in good health, enrolled as a control in a pregnancy study.

The chain is built from TRBV27 and TRBJ2-7; D is perhaps TRBD1 (6 bases). This CDR3 is 15 amino acids long. Trimming took 7 bases from V and 0 from J, leaving 16 bases between them. Germline values: CDR1 MNHEY, CDR2 SMNVEV (reference sequence). The DNA of the CDR3 is TGTGCCAGCACCGTAACAGGGCTCGGCTCCTACGAGCAGTACTTC. It codes for CASTVTGLGSYEQYF.

This chain joins TRBV30 and TRBJ2-1; 9 bases line up with TRBD2. The CDR3 loop spans 14 amino acids. CDR1 is GTSNPN and CDR2 is SVGIG in the germline V gene (reference sequence). V shed 2 bases and J 7 bases; nucleotides not matched to a gene: 6. The DNA of the CDR3 is TGTGCCTGGAGTCTTAGCGGGAGTATGAATGAGCAGTTCTTC. Protein sequence: CAWSLSGSMNEQFF.

The rearrangement joins TRBV6-1 to TRBJ1-3, with D tentatively TRBD1 (5 bases). The CDR3 has 14 residues. Trimming shortened V by 4 bases and J by 3 bases, and 10 bases separated the two germline ends. Looked up from germline, CDR1 is MNHNS and CDR2 is SASEGT. Written as DNA, the CDR3 is TGTGCCAGCAGTGTTCCAAGGGGTGGAAACACCATATATTTT. Translated, it gives CASSVPRGGNTIYF.

This rearrangement joins TRBV7-9 to TRBJ2-7; D is possibly TRBD1 (5 bases). Trimming pared 5 bases from V and 2 bases from J, leaving 10 bases between. Germline-derived CDR1 and CDR2 are SEHNR and FQNEAQ (reference sequence). CDR3 length: 13 amino acids. The CDR3, as DNA: TGTGCCAGCAGCCCCCTGACAGCCTACGAGCAGTACTTC. It codes for CASSPLTAYEQYF.

The V and J genes are TRBV19 and TRBJ2-7; 7 bases are a match to TRBD2. The CDR3 contains 14 residues. Trimming at V came to 5 bases and at J to 3 bases, leaving 7 bases not matched to a gene. Germline loops: CDR1 LNHDA, CDR2 SQIVND (reference sequence). The CDR3 DNA sequence: TGTGCCAGTAGTTTGGGACGGACTAGCTACGAGCAGTACTTC. Protein product: CASSLGRTSYEQYF.

This chain connects TRBV7-9 to TRBJ2-3; perhaps TRBD2 as D (5 bases). Trimming stripped 1 base from V and 6 bases from J, with 8 bases between. The CDR3 consists of 13 residues. From germline, CDR1 is SEHNR and CDR2 FQNEAQ (reference sequence). The CDR3: CASSLVEVDTQYF. CDR3 DNA: TGTGCCAGCAGCTTAGTGGAGGTTGATACGCAGTATTTT.

V is TRBV25-1 and J is TRBJ1-2; D gene uncertain. The CDR3 extends over 13 amino acids. Trimming shortened V by 1 base and J by 3 bases, and 6 bases separated the two germline ends. Germline V CDR1 and CDR2: MGHDK, SYGVNS. The CDR3, as DNA: TGTGCCAGCAGTGAATTGTCAGACTATGGCTACACCTTC. Its translation is CASSELSDYGYTF.

The chain combines TRBV28 with TRBJ2-7; a weak D match, TRBD2 (5 bases). CDR1 is MDHEN and CDR2 is SYDVKM in the germline V gene. The CDR3 length is 16 residues. With 2 bases removed from V and 1 base from J, the gap between germline ends came to 15 bases. The DNA of the CDR3 is TGTGCCAGCAGTTTAATGACTACCCCAAGGTCCTACGAGCAGTACTTC. Encoded protein: CASSLMTTPRSYEQYF.

The DNA of the CDR3 is TGTGCCACCAGCCGGGGACAGCAGTGGGAGACCCAGTACTTC. Its translation is CATSRGQQWETQYF. This chain uses TRBV15 with TRBJ2-5, with 7 bases fitting TRBD1. Germline V gene lookup returns CDR1 LNHNV and CDR2 YYDKDF (reference sequence). The CDR3 contains 14 residues. The trim removed 5 bases at V and 5 bases at J, leaving 8 bases unmatched.

This clone was detected only once. CDR3 region: CASSEGQPQHF. The CDR3 region has the DNA TGTGCCAGTAGTGAGGGTCAGCCCCAGCATTTT. The gene calls are TRBV19 and TRBJ1-5, with D hard to call. Trimming removed 5 bases from V and 6 bases from J, with 5 bases in between. Germline-derived CDR1 and CDR2 are LNHDA and SQIVND (reference sequence). CDR3 length equals 11 residues.

The rearrangement joins TRBV27 to TRBJ2-3; weak D call: TRBD1 (6 bases). The CDR3 loop spans 12 amino acids. V was clipped by 4 bases and J by 5 bases, with 7 bases between them. Germline V gives CDR1 MNHEY, CDR2 SMNVEV (reference sequence). The CDR3 DNA reads as TGTGCCAGCAGTTCAGGGGTAGATACGCAGTATTTT. Encoded protein: CASSSGVDTQYF.

The rearrangement joins TRBV27 to TRBJ1-6; D is unresolved. Germline V gene sequence: CDR1 MNHEY, CDR2 SMNVEV (reference sequence). V lost 3 bases and J 9 bases, leaving 6 bases between the germline ends. The CDR3 has 12 residues. CDR3 bases: TGTGCCAGCAGTTTGGGGAGTTCACCCCTCCACTTT. Its protein product is CASSLGSSPLHF.

The chain carries TRBV19 and TRBJ1-1; a possible D gene is TRBD1 (5 bases). The germline gives CDR1 LNHDA, CDR2 SQIVND (reference sequence). This CDR3 comprises 12 residues. The germline V and J ends were trimmed by 7 bases and 1 base, with 7 bases remaining between them. CDR3 coding DNA: TGTGCCAGTAATGACAGGAACACTGAAGCTTTCTTT. Amino acids: CASNDRNTEAFF.

The V call is TRBV6-1, the J call TRBJ1-2; 7 bases align to TRBD1. Looked up from germline, CDR1 is MNHNS and CDR2 is SASEGT. Trimming cost V 6 bases and J 1 base; bases outside gene matches: 2. This CDR3 is 13 amino acids long. The CDR3 DNA follows: TGTGCCAGCAGGACAGGGAGTAACTATGGCTACACCTTC. Its protein product is CASRTGSNYGYTF.

The V call is TRBV5-1, the J call TRBJ2-5; D might be TRBD2 (6 bases). The V end lost 3 bases, the J end lost 1 base, and 10 bases lay between the germline ends. Germline loops: CDR1 SGHRS, CDR2 YFSETQ. The CDR3 loop spans 14 amino acids. CDR3 sequence reads: CASSYKGGQETQYF. CDR3 in DNA: TGCGCCAGCAGCTACAAGGGAGGCCAAGAGACCCAGTACTTC.

CDR3 DNA sequence: TGCAGTGCTAGGGGGAGGGGAGCTTTCTTT. It is translated as CSARGRGAFF. The chain has TRBV20-1 and TRBJ1-1, with TRBD1 as a possible D gene (5 bases). Germline CDR1 and CDR2: DFQATT and SNEGSKA (reference sequence). The CDR3 sequence is 10 residues long. Trimming pared 3 bases from V and 10 bases from J, leaving 9 bases between.